Presented here are 8 T cell receptor beta chains from one specimen sequenced in a study of cytomegalovirus exposure and HLA in healthy donors. It was with 60 Vbeta and 13 Jbeta primers that the PCR ran. Data came from immunoSEQ multiplex PCR; TCRdb stores just in-frame clones and leaves some out. The table lists 100,000 to 150,000 clones, around 82% of them singletons. Sequencing input: PBMCs. The origin of the receptors is a boy younger than 18 in good health and CMV-seronegative.

A single count supports this clone. The V gene is TRBV5-1, the J gene TRBJ2-1; 11 nucleotides line up with TRBD2. V dropped 0 bases and J dropped 9; count of bases not matched to a gene: 5. Germline CDR1 reads SGHRS; CDR2 reads YFSETQ. The CDR3 is made up of 15 amino acids. The CDR3 sequence is CASSLGLAGTGEQFF. The CDR3 bases are TGCGCCAGCAGCTTGGGACTAGCGGGAACAGGTGAGCAGTTCTTC.

This clone was counted a single time. V gene TRBV5-6 combines with J gene TRBJ2-5; D possibly corresponds to TRBD2 (5 bases). The CDR3 runs 13 residues. Trimming took 5 bases from V and 5 from J, leaving 13 bases between them. The germline V gene has CDR1 SGHDT and CDR2 YYEEEE. The CDR3 region is CASRTEVWETQYF. CDR3 DNA: TGTGCCAGCAGAACGGAGGTATGGGAGACCCAGTACTTC.

V usage is TRBV6-5 and J usage is TRBJ2-5; TRBD2 matches at 10 bases. J lost 4 bases, V lost 0 bases, and 5 bases had no gene match. This CDR3 spans 16 amino acids. Per germline, CDR1 MNHEY and CDR2 SVGAGI. As DNA, the CDR3 is TGTGCCAGCAGTTACTCGGCTAGCGGGGGTCTAGAGACCCAGTACTTC. It encodes CASSYSASGGLETQYF.

The rearrangement links TRBV7-2 to TRBJ1-1; D gene unclear. This CDR3 comprises 13 residues. CDR1 is SGHTA, CDR2 FQGNSA, per germline. V was trimmed by 3 bases and J by 1 base, leaving 6 bases between them. The CDR3 loop is CASSFQANTEAFF. DNA for the CDR3: TGTGCCAGCAGCTTCCAGGCGAACACTGAAGCTTTCTTT. The whole variable domain, filled in from reference TRBV7-2 and TRBJ1-1, reads GAGVSQSPSNKVTEKGKDVELRCDPISGHTALYWYRQSLGQGLEFLIYFQGNSAPDKSGLPSDRFSAERTGGSVSTLTIQRTQQEDSAVYLCASSFQANTEAFFGQGTRLTVV.

J is TRBJ2-3 and V is TRBV7-6; 12 nucleotides align to TRBD2. This CDR3 spans 16 amino acids. Germline values: CDR1 SGHVS, CDR2 FNYEAQ. Trimming took 6 bases from V and 3 from J; bases not matched to a gene: 7. CDR3 sequence (DNA): TGTGCCAGCAGTCTCATACTAGCGGGGGGTACAGATACGCAGTATTTT. It specifies CASSLILAGGTDTQYF.

The chain carries TRBV20-1 and TRBJ1-2; a weak D match, TRBD1 (6 bases). Germline values: CDR1 DFQATT, CDR2 SNEGSKA (reference sequence). The CDR3 loop spans 11 amino acids. Trimming left V 7 bases short and J 4 bases short, with 10 bases between. Written as DNA, the CDR3 is TGCAGTGGGGCGGACAGCTATGGCTACACCTTC. This codes for CSGADSYGYTF.

The chain recombines TRBV9 with TRBJ2-7; TRBD2 matches at 7 bases. Germline CDR1 SGDLS, CDR2 YYNGEE. The CDR3 extends over 15 amino acids. V gave up 1 base and J gave up 0 bases; unmatched junction bases: 4. The CDR3 reads CASSVRGGASYEQYF. CDR3 coding DNA: TGTGCCAGCAGCGTAAGGGGAGGGGCCTCCTACGAGCAGTACTTC.

This rearrangement joins TRBV9 to TRBJ2-2, with 7 bases that match TRBD2. The CDR3 runs 17 residues. The V segment lost 4 bases and the J segment 3 bases; nucleotides outside the gene matches: 12. CDR1 and CDR2 (germline): SGDLS, YYNGEE. CDR3 DNA sequence: TGTGCCAGCAGCAAAAGTGGTATGGGACTATACACCGGGGAGCTGTTTTTT. Its protein is CASSKSGMGLYTGELFF.